This T cell receptor (beta chain) was captured in a study of identical twins. Overall study results and limits: When twins shared out-of-frame alpha sequences, those sequences had excess low generation probability. Excess sharing between twins was weaker in beta out-of-frame sequences.

Using its own MiXCR run on the 5' RACE reads, TCRdb lists one record per CDR3 protein. The sample records roughly 770,000 distinct CDR3 sequences, 18% being singletons. This clonotype was counted a few times. What it binds is unknown. The CDR3 runs 15 residues. V dropped 5 bases and J dropped 6; count of bases not matched to a gene: 7. From germline, CDR1 is SGHNT and CDR2 YENEEA. This sample was shared with a second study, whose subject was T cells expressing NK-cell markers. That work states: It was from sorted CD3+CD56+NKG2C+, CD3+CD56+NKG2C- and CD3+CD56-NKG2C+ T cells that TCR beta repertoires came. Also leading the CD3+CD56-NKG2C+ fraction in a few donors were these clonotypes.

The chain recombines TRBV11-3 with TRBJ2-2; TRBD2 matches at 9 bases. The TCR comes from a woman younger than 35 in good health. Material: PBMCs. CDR3 region: CASSLSVAGAGELFF. In DNA, the CDR3 is TGTGCCAGCAGCCTCTCCGTAGCGGGGGCCGGGGAGCTGTTTTTT.